The clone carrying this TCR beta chain was counted only a few times. Generated by immunoSEQ multiplex PCR, the TCRdb table keeps only in-frame clones and is missing some. This table has over 8,000 clones, 51% appearing once. Per germline, CDR1 LNHDA and CDR2 SQIVND (reference sequence). The V end was cut by 2 bases, the J end by 2 bases, with 13 bases between. This CDR3 region has 16 residues. These data are taken from a study of T cell clonotyping in hematopoietic cell transplantation. The specimen was peripheral blood mononuclear cells, collected 100 days after allogeneic stem cell transplant. The receptor's source is a female patient in her forties or fifties who had an allogeneic stem cell transplant from an unrelated donor, so the T cells may come from the graft donor. Some clones in this sample may be carry-over from other donors' samples. The chain has TRBV19 and TRBJ1-5; a weak D match, TRBD1 (6 bases). For the CDR3, the DNA is TGTGCCAGTAGTATACCTACAGGGTACGGCAATCAGCCCCAGCATTTT. This sequence encodes CASSIPTGYGNQPQHF.